The 17 T cell receptor beta chains below all came from one sample that was sequenced in a study of T cell repertoires in cytomegalovirus infection. TCRdb fed the reads into MiXCR, producing one record per CDR3 protein. Of some 240,000 distinct CDR3 sequences listed, 17% were seen once; the top ten hold roughly 50%. The sequenced material came from CD8+ T cells from PBMCs. Receptors were obtained from a human donor in good health (CMV status not recorded). Some clones in this sample may be carry-over from other donors' samples.

The chain links TRBV29-1 to TRBJ2-7, with a tentative D call TRBD1 (7 bases). The CDR3 sequence is 14 residues long. V lost 4 bases to trimming and J lost 3 bases, with 16 bases between them. Germline-derived CDR1 and CDR2 are SQVTM and ANQGSEA. Written as DNA, the CDR3 is TGCAGCGTTGCAGGGGCCAGGGGGGACTACGAGCAGTACTTC. This translates into CSVAGARGDYEQYF.

This sequence joins TRBV20-1 and TRBJ2-6; D may be TRBD1 (5 bases). The CDR3 totals 17 residues. V was shortened by 5 bases and J by 0 bases, with 17 bases between the two germline ends. Germline lookup yields CDR1 DFQATT and CDR2 SNEGSKA (reference sequence). CDR3 amino acids: CSAGDTGITSGANVLTF. The DNA of the CDR3 is TGCAGTGCTGGTGACACAGGAATAACCTCTGGGGCCAACGTCCTGACTTTC.

The rearrangement joins TRBV15 to TRBJ1-1; 7 bases line up with TRBD1. V gave up 3 bases and J gave up 12 bases; unmatched junction bases: 13. The CDR3 runs 14 residues. CDR1 is LNHNV and CDR2 is YYDKDF in the germline V gene (reference sequence). The CDR3 sequence is CATSRQGGGPRTFF. The CDR3 DNA reads TGTGCCACCAGCAGGCAGGGGGGGGGACCCAGAACTTTCTTT.

Ten or more counts support this clonotype. The chain has TRBV11-3 and TRBJ2-5; 10 nucleotides line up with TRBD2. Germline V gene lookup returns CDR1 SGHNT and CDR2 YENEEA. The CDR3 loop spans 15 amino acids. The V segment lost 4 bases and the J segment 5 bases; nucleotides outside the gene matches: 7. CDR3 amino acids: CASSSSPGLAETQYF. The CDR3 DNA follows: TGTGCCAGCAGCTCCTCTCCGGGACTAGCGGAGACCCAGTACTTC.

This clonotype was detected ten times or more. The CDR3, as DNA: TGTGCCACCAGCCGGACCCTCTCCTACGAGCAGTACTTC. Translation gives CATSRTLSYEQYF. The chain joins TRBV15 to TRBJ2-7; D remains ambiguous. V was clipped by 5 bases and J by 0 bases, with 8 bases between them. Germline CDR1 reads LNHNV; CDR2 reads YYDKDF (reference sequence). The CDR3 runs 13 residues. Filled out from reference TRBV15 and TRBJ2-7, the complete variable domain reads DAMVIQNPRYQVTQFGKPVTLSCSQTLNHNVMYWYQQKSSQAPKLLFHYYDKDFNNEADTPDNFQSRRPNTSFCFLDIRSPGLGDTAMYLCATSRTLSYEQYFGPGTRLTVT.

This chain's CDR3 is CASSVEGANYGYTF. The CDR3, as DNA: TGTGCCAGCAGCGTCGAGGGGGCCAACTATGGCTACACCTTC. The chain combines TRBV9 with TRBJ1-2; 7 nucleotides line up with TRBD1. With 2 bases clipped from V and 2 bases from J, the junction kept 3 bases outside the gene matches. The CDR3 extends over 14 amino acids. Per the germline V gene, CDR1 is SGDLS and CDR2 is YYNGEE.

This clonotype was observed many times. The rearrangement uses TRBV7-2 and TRBJ2-3, with TRBD2 as a possible D gene (5 bases). This CDR3 has 15 residues. Germline CDR1 reads SGHTA; CDR2 reads FQGNSA. V lost 7 bases and J lost 3, with 17 bases in between. CDR3 protein: CASTEKPGLTDTQYF. In nucleotides, the CDR3 is TGTGCCAGCACAGAAAAACCGGGATTGACAGATACGCAGTATTTT.

The gene calls are TRBV4-2 and TRBJ2-7; 11 bases line up with TRBD1. Per germline, CDR1 LGHNA and CDR2 YNFKEQ. The CDR3 extends over 16 amino acids. Germline trimming cut 3 bases from V and 3 bases from J; bases unmatched to any gene: 7. The CDR3: CASSQQYGTGGYEQYF. The CDR3 DNA follows: TGTGCCAGCAGCCAGCAATACGGGACAGGGGGCTACGAGCAGTACTTC.

This clonotype has more than one count but fewer than ten. This CDR3 reads CASSPETGRAYEQYF. The CDR3 DNA is TGTGCCAGCAGCCCCGAGACAGGGAGGGCCTACGAGCAGTACTTC. The gene calls are TRBV9 and TRBJ2-7; D is tentatively TRBD1 or TRBD2 (7 bases each). V was cut by 4 bases and J by 2 bases, with 16 bases left in between. Germline-derived CDR1 and CDR2 are SGDLS and YYNGEE. CDR3 length: 15 amino acids.

J is TRBJ1-6 and V is TRBV11-2, with D possibly matching TRBD1 (5 bases). CDR1 is SGHAT and CDR2 is FQNNGV in the germline V gene. CDR3 size: 15 residues. V gave up 3 bases and J gave up 10 bases, with 16 bases separating them. This CDR3 is CASSLSGTTESPLHF. CDR3 coding DNA: TGTGCCAGCAGCTTGTCCGGGACTACTGAGTCACCCCTCCACTTT.

On this clonotype itself: A single base separates this from a much larger clone, so it may be a read error. This rearrangement joins TRBV12-3 or TRBV12-4 to TRBJ1-3; D is possibly TRBD1 (6 bases). V lost 3 bases and J 0 bases, leaving 12 bases between the germline ends. CDR3 size: 16 residues. CDR3 bases: TGTGCCAGCAGTTTTGGACAGCCAGTCTCTGGAAACACCATATATTTT. Amino acid sequence: CASSFGQPVSGNTIYF.

The table lists this clonotype with many counts. V and J are TRBV6-6 and TRBJ1-3, with no clear D. Germline V CDR1 and CDR2: MNHNY, SVGAGI (reference sequence). The V and J ends lost 7 bases and 0 bases respectively, with 13 bases between them. The CDR3 extends over 15 amino acids. Here the CDR3 DNA reads TGTGCCAGCATCGGACTGGGAGCCTCTGGAAACACCATATATTTT. Residues: CASIGLGASGNTIYF.

This clonotype was seen ten or more times. This chain joins TRBV7-2 and TRBJ1-4; possibly TRBD1 for D (6 bases). With 5 bases removed from V and 2 bases from J, the gap between germline ends came to 12 bases. The CDR3 has 15 amino acids. Germline-derived CDR1 and CDR2 are SGHTA and FQGNSA. The CDR3 bases are TGTGCCAGCAGCGGGGGGGCGGTGACTAATGAAAAACTGTTTTTT. Protein sequence: CASSGGAVTNEKLFF.

This chain connects TRBV20-1 to TRBJ2-1; D not resolved. Germline assignment: CDR1 DFQATT and CDR2 SNEGSKA (reference sequence). The V gene lost 2 bases and the J gene lost 3 bases, with 26 bases spanning the gap. The CDR3 length is 19 residues. The CDR3 DNA is TGCAGTGCTAGATGCCCAAGGAGAATGGCGTTAGCCTTCTACAATGAGCAGTTCTTC. Protein: CSARCPRRMALAFYNEQFF.

This clonotype was recorded at least ten times. V and J are TRBV7-9 and TRBJ2-3; D might be TRBD2 (7 bases). The V end lost 2 bases, the J end lost 7 bases, and 22 bases lay between the germline ends. The CDR3 sequence is 17 residues long. Germline lookup yields CDR1 SEHNR and CDR2 FQNEAQ (reference sequence). Here the CDR3 DNA reads TGTGCCAGCAGCTTACTATGGCGGGGGCCGACTTCTTATACGCAGTATTTT. It encodes CASSLLWRGPTSYTQYF.

This clonotype was recorded many times. The chain joins TRBV7-2 to TRBJ1-1, with D unresolved. The V gene lost 5 bases and the J gene lost 5 bases, with 15 bases spanning the gap. CDR1 SGHTA and CDR2 FQGNSA come from the germline V gene. This CDR3 spans 14 amino acids. In DNA, the CDR3 is TGTGCCAGCAGCCAAGGGCAAGAGGAAACTGAAGCTTTCTTT. Its translation: CASSQGQEETEAFF.

The gene calls are TRBV6-5 and TRBJ1-4; D might be TRBD1 (5 bases). The germline V and J ends were trimmed by 2 bases and 8 bases, with 24 bases remaining between them. The CDR3 is 18 amino acids. CDR1 is MNHEY and CDR2 is SVGAGI in the germline V gene. In nucleotides, the CDR3 is TGTGCCAGCAGTTACAATTCAGGAGGGGACGGGTATCCGGAAAAACTGTTTTTT. Amino acid sequence: CASSYNSGGDGYPEKLFF.